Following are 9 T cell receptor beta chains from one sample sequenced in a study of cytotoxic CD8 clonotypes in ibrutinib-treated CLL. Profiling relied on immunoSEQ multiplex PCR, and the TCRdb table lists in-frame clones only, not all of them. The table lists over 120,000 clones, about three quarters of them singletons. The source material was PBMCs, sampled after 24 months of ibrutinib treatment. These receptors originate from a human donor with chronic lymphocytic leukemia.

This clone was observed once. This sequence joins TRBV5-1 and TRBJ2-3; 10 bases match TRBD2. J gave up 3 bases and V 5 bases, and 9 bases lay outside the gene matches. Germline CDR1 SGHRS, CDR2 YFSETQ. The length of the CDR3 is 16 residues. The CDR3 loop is CASRELAGLFTDTQYF. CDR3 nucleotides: TGCGCCAGCAGGGAACTAGCGGGATTGTTTACAGATACGCAGTATTTT.

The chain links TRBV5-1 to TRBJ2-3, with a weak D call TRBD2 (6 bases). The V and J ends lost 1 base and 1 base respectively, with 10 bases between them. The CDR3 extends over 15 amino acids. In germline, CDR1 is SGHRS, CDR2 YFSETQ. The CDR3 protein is CASSLREFRTDTQYF. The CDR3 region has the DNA TGCGCCAGCAGCTTGCGGGAGTTTCGCACAGATACGCAGTATTTT.

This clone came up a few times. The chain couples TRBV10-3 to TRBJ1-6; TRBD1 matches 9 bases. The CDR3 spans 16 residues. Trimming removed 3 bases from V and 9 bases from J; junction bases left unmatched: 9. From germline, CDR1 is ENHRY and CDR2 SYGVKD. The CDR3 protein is CAISERGGQGGSPLHF. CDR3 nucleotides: TGTGCCATCAGTGAACGGGGGGGACAGGGAGGTTCACCCCTCCACTTT.

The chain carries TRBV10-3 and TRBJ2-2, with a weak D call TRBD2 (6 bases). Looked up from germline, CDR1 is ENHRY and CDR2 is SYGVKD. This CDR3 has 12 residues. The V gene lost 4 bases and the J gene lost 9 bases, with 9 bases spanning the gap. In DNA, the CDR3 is TGTGCCATCAGTGGGAGGGACCGGGAGCTGTTTTTT. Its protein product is CAISGRDRELFF.

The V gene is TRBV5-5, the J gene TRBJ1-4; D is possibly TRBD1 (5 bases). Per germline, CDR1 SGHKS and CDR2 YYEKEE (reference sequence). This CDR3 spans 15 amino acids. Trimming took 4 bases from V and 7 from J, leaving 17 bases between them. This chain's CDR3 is CASSLGGTSGEKLFF. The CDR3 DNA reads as TGTGCCAGCAGCCTAGGAGGGACCTCGGGTGAAAAACTGTTTTTT.

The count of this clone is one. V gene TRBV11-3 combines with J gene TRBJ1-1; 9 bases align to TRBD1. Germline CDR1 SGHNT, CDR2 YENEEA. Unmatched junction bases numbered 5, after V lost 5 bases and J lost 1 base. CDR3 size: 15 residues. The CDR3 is CASSATGQGNTEAFF. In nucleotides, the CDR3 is TGTGCCAGCAGCGCGACGGGACAGGGGAACACTGAAGCTTTCTTT.

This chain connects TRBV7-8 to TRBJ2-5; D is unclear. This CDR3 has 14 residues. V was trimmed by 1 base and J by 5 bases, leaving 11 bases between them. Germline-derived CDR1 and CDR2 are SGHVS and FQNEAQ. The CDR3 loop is CASSLGSVGETQYF. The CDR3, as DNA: TGTGCCAGCAGCTTAGGGTCCGTGGGGGAGACCCAGTACTTC.

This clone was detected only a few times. CDR3 coding DNA: TGTGCCAGCAGTGAAAGCCTAGCGGGGGCCCGGCGGGAGACCCAGTACTTC. Protein sequence: CASSESLAGARRETQYF. The rearrangement uses TRBV2 and TRBJ2-5; the match to TRBD2 covers 10 bases. Germline CDR1 SNHLY, CDR2 FYNNEI. The CDR3 length is 17 residues. The junction had 11 bases not matched to a gene; V was cut back by 2 bases and J by 5 bases.

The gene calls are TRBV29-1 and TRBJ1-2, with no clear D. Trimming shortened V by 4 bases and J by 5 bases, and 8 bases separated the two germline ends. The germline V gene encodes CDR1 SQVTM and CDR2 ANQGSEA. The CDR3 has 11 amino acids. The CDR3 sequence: CSVGEGYGYTF. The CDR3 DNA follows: TGCAGCGTTGGGGAGGGATATGGCTACACCTTC.